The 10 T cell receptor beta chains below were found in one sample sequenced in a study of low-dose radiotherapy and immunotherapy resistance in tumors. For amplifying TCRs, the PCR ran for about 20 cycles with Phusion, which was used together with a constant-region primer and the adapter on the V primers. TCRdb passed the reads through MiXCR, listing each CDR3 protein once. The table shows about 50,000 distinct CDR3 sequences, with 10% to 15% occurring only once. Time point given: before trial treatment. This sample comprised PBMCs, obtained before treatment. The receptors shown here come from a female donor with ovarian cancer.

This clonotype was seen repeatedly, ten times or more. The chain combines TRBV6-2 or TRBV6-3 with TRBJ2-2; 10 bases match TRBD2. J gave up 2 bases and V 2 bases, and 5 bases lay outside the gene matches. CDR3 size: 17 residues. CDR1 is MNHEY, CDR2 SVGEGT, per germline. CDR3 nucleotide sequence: TGTGCCAGCAGTTACGCTAGCGGGGGACGTAACACCGGGGAGCTGTTTTTT. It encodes CASSYASGGRNTGELFF.

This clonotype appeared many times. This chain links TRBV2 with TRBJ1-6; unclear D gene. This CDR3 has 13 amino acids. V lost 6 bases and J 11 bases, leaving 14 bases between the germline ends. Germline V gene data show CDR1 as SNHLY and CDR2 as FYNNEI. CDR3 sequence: CASSPDLRTPLHF. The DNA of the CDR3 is TGTGCCAGCAGCCCGGACCTCCGGACACCCCTCCACTTT.

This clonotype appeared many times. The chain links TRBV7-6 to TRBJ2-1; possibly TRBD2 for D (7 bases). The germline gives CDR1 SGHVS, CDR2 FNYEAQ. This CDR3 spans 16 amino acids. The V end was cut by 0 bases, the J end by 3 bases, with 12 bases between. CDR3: CASSLAGGAYYNEQFF. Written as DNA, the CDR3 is TGTGCCAGCAGCTTAGCGGGGGGGGCTTACTACAATGAGCAGTTCTTC. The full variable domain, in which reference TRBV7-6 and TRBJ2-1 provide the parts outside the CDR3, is GAGVSQSPRYKVTKRGQDVALRCDPISGHVSLYWYRQALGQGPEFLTYFNYEAQQDKSGLPNDRFSAERPEGSISTLTIQRTEQRDSAMYRCASSLAGGAYYNEQFFGPGTRLTVL.

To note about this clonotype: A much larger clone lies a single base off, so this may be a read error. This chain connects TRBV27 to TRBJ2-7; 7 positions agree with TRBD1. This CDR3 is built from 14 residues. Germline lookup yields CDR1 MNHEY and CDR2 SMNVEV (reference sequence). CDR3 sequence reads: CASQRGDSAYERYF. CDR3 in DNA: TGTGCCAGCCAGCGTGGGGACAGCGCCTACGAGCGGTACTTC.

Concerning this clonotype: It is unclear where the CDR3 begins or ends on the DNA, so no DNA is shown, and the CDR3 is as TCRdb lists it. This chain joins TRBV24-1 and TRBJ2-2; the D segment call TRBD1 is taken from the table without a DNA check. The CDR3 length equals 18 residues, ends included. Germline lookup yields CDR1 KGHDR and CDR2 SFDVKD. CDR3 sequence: CATSDPRDIYTGELFFFF.

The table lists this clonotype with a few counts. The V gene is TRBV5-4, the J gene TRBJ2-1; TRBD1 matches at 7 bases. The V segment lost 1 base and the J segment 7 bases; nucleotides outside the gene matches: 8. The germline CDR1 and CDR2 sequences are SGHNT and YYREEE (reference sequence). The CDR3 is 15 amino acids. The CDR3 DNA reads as TGTGCCAGCAGCTTGAGGCAGGGGGTTAGTAATGAGCAGTTCTTC. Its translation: CASSLRQGVSNEQFF.

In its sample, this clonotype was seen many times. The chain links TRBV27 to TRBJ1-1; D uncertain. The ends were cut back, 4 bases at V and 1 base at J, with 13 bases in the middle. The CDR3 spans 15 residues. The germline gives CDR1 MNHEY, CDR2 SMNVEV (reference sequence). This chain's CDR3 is CASSSTRIRNTEAFF. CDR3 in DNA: TGTGCCAGCAGTTCCACTAGGATTCGGAACACTGAAGCTTTCTTT.

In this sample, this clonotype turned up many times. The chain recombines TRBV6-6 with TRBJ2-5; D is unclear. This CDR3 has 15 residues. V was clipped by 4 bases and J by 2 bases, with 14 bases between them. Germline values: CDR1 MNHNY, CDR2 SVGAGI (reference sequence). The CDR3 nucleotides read TGTGCCAGCAGTTCAAACGCGGCAGGTCAAGAGACCCAGTACTTC. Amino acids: CASSSNAAGQETQYF.

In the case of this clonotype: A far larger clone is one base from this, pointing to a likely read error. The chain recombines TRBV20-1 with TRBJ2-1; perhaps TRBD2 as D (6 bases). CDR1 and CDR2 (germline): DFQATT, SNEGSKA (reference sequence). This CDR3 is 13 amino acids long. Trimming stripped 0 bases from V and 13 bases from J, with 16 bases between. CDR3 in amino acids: CSARDGLRETQFF. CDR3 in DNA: TGCAGTGCTAGAGACGGCCTCCGGGAGACCCAGTTCTTC.

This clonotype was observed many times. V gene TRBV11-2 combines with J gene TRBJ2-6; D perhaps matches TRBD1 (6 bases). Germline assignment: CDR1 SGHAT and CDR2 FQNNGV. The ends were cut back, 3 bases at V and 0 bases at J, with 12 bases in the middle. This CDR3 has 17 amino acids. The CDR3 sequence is CASSFRTAYSGANVLTF. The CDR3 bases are TGTGCCAGCAGCTTCCGGACAGCTTACTCTGGGGCCAACGTCCTGACTTTC.